The T cell receptor (beta chain) described here comes from a study of T cells in Graves' hyperthyroidism and ophthalmopathy. V gave up 0 bases and J gave up 5 bases, with 11 bases separating them. This CDR3 has 14 amino acids. Per the germline V gene, CDR1 is SGHRS and CDR2 is YFSETQ. Amplified TCR beta CDR3 regions derived from RNA transcripts. A set of HTBI primers served as the primers for a first-round RT-PCR of the TCR CDR3. MiXCR, run by TCRdb on the multiplex PCR reads, gives a single entry per CDR3 protein. Here the sample spans 400,000 to 600,000 distinct CDR3 sequences, around 21% being singletons. This clonotype appeared many times.

The V gene is TRBV5-1, the J gene TRBJ1-1; unclear D gene. The receptor's source is a man between 18 and 29 years old with Graves' hyperthyroidism. The sequenced sample was blood. Written as DNA, the CDR3 is TGCGCCAGCAGCTTGGGGCAGTTTGGGACTGAAGCTTTCTTT. Translated, it gives CASSLGQFGTEAFF.